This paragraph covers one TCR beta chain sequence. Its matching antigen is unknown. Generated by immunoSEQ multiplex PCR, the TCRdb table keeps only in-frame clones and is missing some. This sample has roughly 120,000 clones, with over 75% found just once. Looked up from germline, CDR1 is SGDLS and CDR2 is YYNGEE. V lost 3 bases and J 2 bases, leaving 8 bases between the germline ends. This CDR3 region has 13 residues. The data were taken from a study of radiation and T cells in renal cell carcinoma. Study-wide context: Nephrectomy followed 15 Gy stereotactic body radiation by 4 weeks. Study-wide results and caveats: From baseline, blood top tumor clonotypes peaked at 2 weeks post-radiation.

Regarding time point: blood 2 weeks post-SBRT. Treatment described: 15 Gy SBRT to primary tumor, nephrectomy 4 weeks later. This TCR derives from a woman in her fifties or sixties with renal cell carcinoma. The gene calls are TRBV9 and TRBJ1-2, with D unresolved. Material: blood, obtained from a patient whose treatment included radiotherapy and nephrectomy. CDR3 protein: CASSAEENYGYTF. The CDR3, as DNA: TGTGCCAGCAGCGCTGAGGAGAACTATGGCTACACCTTC. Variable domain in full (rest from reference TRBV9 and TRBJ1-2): DSGVTQTPKHLITATGQRVTLRCSPRSGDLSVYWYQQSLDQGLQFLIQYYNGEERAKGNILERFSAQQFPDLHSELNLSSLELGDSALYFCASSAEENYGYTFGSGTRLTVV.